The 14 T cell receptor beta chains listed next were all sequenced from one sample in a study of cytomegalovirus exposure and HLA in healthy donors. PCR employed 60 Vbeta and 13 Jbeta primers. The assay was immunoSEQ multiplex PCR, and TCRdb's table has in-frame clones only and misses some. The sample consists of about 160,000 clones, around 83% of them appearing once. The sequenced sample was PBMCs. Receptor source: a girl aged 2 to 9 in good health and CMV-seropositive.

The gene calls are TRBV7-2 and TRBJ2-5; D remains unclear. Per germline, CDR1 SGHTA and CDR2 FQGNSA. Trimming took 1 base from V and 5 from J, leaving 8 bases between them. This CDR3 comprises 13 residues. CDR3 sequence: CASSLVIRETQYF. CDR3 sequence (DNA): TGTGCCAGCAGCTTAGTTATCCGGGAGACCCAGTACTTC.

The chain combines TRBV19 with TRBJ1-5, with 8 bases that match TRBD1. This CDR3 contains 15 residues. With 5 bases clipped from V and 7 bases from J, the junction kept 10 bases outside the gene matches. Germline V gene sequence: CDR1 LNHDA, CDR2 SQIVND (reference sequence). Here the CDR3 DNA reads TGTGCCAGTAGTGTACGACAGGGGATGCGGCAGCCCCAGCATTTT. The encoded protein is CASSVRQGMRQPQHF.

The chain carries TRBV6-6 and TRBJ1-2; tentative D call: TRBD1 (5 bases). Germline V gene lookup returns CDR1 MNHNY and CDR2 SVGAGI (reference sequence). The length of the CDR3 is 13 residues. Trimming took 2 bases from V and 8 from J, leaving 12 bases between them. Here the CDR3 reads CASSYGGVPGYTF. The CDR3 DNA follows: TGTGCCAGCAGTTACGGAGGGGTACCAGGCTACACCTTC.

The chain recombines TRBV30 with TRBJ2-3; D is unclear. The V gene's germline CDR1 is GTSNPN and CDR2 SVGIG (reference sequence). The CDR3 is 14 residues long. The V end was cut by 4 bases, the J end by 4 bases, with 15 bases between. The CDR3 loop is CAWNPVSSSDTQYF. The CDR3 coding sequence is TGTGCCTGGAACCCAGTTTCTAGTTCAGATACGCAGTATTTT. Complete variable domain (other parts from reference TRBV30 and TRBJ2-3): SQTIHQWPATLVQPVGSPLSLECTVEGTSNPNLYWYRQAAGRGLQLLFYSVGIGQISSEVPQNLSASRPQDRQFILSSKKLLLSDSGFYLCAWNPVSSSDTQYFGPGTRLTVL.

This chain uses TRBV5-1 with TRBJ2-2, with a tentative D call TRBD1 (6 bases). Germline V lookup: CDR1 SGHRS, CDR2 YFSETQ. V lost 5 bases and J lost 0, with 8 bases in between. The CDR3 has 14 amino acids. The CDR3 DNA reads TGCGCCAGCAGAACAGGGTCGAACACCGGGGAGCTGTTTTTT. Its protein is CASRTGSNTGELFF.

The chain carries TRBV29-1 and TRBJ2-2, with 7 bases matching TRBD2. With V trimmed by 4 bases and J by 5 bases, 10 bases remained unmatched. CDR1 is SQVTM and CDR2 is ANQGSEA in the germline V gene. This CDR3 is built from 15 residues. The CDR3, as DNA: TGCAGCGTTGCCGGAATGGGAGGGATAACCGGGGAGCTGTTTTTT. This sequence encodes CSVAGMGGITGELFF.

CDR3 loop: CASSQGGAGGTDTQYF. CDR3 nucleotides: TGCGCCAGCAGCCAGGGGGGAGCGGGGGGGACAGATACGCAGTATTTT. The rearrangement links TRBV4-1 to TRBJ2-3; TRBD2 agrees at 10 bases. CDR3 length: 16 amino acids. Per the germline V gene, CDR1 is MGHRA and CDR2 is YSYEKL. V lost 3 bases to trimming and J lost 3 bases; unmatched junction nucleotides: 6.

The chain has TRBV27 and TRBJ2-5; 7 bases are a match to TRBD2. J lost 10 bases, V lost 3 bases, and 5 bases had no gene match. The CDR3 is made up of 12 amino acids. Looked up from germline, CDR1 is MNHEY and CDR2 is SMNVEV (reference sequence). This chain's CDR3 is CASSFRGGNQYF. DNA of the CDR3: TGTGCCAGCAGTTTTAGGGGAGGGAACCAGTACTTC.

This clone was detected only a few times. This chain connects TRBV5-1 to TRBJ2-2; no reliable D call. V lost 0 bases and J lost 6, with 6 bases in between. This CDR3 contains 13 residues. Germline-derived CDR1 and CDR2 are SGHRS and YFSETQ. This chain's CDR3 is CASSLVGPGELFF. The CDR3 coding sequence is TGCGCCAGCAGCTTGGTGGGCCCCGGGGAGCTGTTTTTT.

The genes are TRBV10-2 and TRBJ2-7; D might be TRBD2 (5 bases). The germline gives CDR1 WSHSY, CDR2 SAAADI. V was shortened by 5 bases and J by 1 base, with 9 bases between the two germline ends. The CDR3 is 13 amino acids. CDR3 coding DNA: TGCGCCAGCAGTCATGAGGGTTCCTACGAGCAGTACTTC. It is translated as CASSHEGSYEQYF.

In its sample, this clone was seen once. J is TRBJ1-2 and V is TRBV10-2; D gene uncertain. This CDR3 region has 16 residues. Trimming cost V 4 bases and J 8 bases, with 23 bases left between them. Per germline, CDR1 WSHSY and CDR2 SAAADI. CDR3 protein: CASSVETEETLAGYTF. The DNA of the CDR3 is TGCGCCAGCAGTGTGGAGACGGAGGAAACGTTAGCGGGCTACACCTTC.

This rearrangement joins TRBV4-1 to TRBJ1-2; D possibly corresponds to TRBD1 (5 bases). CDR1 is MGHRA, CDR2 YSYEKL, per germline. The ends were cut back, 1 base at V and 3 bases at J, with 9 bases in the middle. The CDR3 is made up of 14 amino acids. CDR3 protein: CASSQVTGDYGYTF. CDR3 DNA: TGCGCCAGCAGCCAAGTAACGGGGGACTATGGCTACACCTTC.

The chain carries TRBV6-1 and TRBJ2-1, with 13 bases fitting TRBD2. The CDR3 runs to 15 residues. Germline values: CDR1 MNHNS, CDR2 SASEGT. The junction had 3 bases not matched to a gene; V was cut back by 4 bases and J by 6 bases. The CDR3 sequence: CASSAGLAGINEQFF. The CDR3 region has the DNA TGTGCCAGCAGTGCGGGACTAGCGGGAATCAATGAGCAGTTCTTC.

This CDR3 reads CASSNGRIQETQYF. The DNA for the CDR3 is TGCGCCAGCAGCAACGGGAGAATCCAAGAGACCCAGTACTTC. The V call is TRBV5-1, the J call TRBJ2-5; perhaps TRBD2 as D (6 bases). This CDR3 comprises 14 residues. Trimming took 4 bases from V and 1 from J, leaving 11 bases between them. CDR1 is SGHRS, CDR2 YFSETQ, per germline.